What follows describes a single T cell receptor (beta chain). Its antigen has not been determined. Nothing much larger sits one base from this clone, and base qualities are not available. Ficoll-Paque density gradient centrifugation was used to isolate PBMCs. Sequencing used an Illumina NovaSeq 6000. cDNA libraries for TCRalpha and TCRbeta were prepared by 5'RACE using constant-segment primers, with sample barcodes and unique molecular identifiers added. Trizol reagent was used to extract RNA from every sample. Amplification of the libraries took two PCR steps, and the second step added a second sample barcode plus Illumina TruSeq adapters. Sequencing of libraries was performed on an Illumina NovaSeq with 2 x 150 bp paired-end reads. In the authors' own workflow: Demultiplexing of reads and collapsing into UMI-guided consensus sequences were performed with migec v1.2.7. Using mixcr v2.1.11, UMI consensuses were aligned to TRA and TRB V and J templates and then assembled into clonotypes. A clonotype was counted as expanded or contracted only when both edgeR and NoisET called the clonotype significant, with the noise models trained on biological replicates. For edgeR calls, the thresholds were a false discovery rate-adjusted p below 0.01 and a log2 fold-change of 1. As an exploratory analysis of dynamics, max-normalized trajectories of the 1000 most abundant clonotypes were examined by PCA with hierarchical clustering. Each responding clone was given a CD4 or CD8 phenotype based on the CD4+ and CD8+ repertoires, which had been sequenced separately. The raw public reads went through TCRdb reprocessing: fastp at Q25, MiXCR clone calling, in-frame beta chains kept. Each CDR3 protein gets just one entry, which takes the most common genes and DNA from the rows behind it. The V and J calls and clone size are TCRdb's, not the authors'. This sample has about 190,000 distinct CDR3 sequences in its table, and around 27% of those were observed once. In total, the top ten clones hold over 10% of the sample.

The source of the sample is a study of T-cell memory formation after mild COVID-19 (dated by TCRdb to the early 2020s). Concerning the study at large: Most TCR sequence clusters were specific to one of the two donors. The cohort comprised two young, previously healthy adult volunteers, one female and one male. T-cell clones expanding and contracting after mild COVID-19 in two donors were tracked by longitudinal TCRalpha and TCRbeta repertoire sequencing. The paper's findings and limits, for the study overall: SARS-CoV-2 specificity of the second-wave clones peaking on day 37 was not confirmed. Only a couple of mild cases were covered in the study, and larger cohorts including severe cases with pre-infection samples were considered necessary. Contracting CD4+ clones turned up mainly in the CM and EM memory subsets, whereas EMRA was where CD8+ clones were enriched. The detection of some responding clones in pre-infection memory suggests that pre-existing cross-reactive memory T cells joined the SARS-CoV-2 response. From day 15 to 85, contracting clones showed balanced CD4/CD8 phenotypes, whereas a second wave of clones that expanded from day 15 to 37 leaned towards CD4+.

Based on the germline V gene, the CDR1 and CDR2 sequences are LGHNT and FRNRAP. V is clipped by 6 bases and J by 2 bases, and the sequence between their germline boundaries is 11 bases long. From its cysteine to its phenylalanine, the CDR3 spans 13 amino acids. Of all the DNA, just the CDR3 is kept, 39 bases in frame from base 1. The sample consisted of PBMCs or a T cell subset sorted from them (not recorded which). This chain is built from TRBV12-5 and TRBJ2-7, with the D gene uncertain. This sequence was found in an adult woman who had mild COVID-19 (a few samples of this study predate the infection). The sample titles of this study are shuffled in the database, so cell type and time point are left out; the donor was told from shared clones. At the DNA level, the sequence is TGTGCTAGTGGCATTCCAGGTCCCTACGAGCAGTACTTC. It specifies CASGIPGPYEQYF.